This T cell receptor (beta chain) was sequenced during a study of T cell repertoires in cytomegalovirus infection. On the study more broadly: CMV epitopes used comprised recently identified HLA-C-restricted ones and well-studied HLA-B-restricted ones. Shared public TCR beta signatures pointed to both CMV infection and a matching HLA type. Overall study results and limits: Dominant in the ex vivo response were TCR beta clonotypes restricted by HLA-C and specific for CMV. Frequencies of public TCR beta families were cumulated, and this identified carriers of CMV plus the relevant HLA.

TCRdb called the reads again in MiXCR, with one record for every CDR3 protein. The table includes 450,000 to 600,000 distinct CDR3 sequences, about 42% detected once. As to this clonotype: Its matching antigen is unknown.

This CDR3 has 17 amino acids. CDR1 is SGHNT and CDR2 is YYREEE in the germline V gene (reference sequence). V was clipped by 4 bases and J by 3 bases; unmatched bases: 12. V is TRBV5-4 and J is TRBJ2-7; 11 bases line up with TRBD2. The sequence was collected from a human donor in good health (CMV status not recorded). Some clones in this sample may be carry-over from other donors' samples. The specimen was cultured PBMCs, collected from culture after CMV antigen stimulation. Written as DNA, the CDR3 is TGTGCCAGCAGCCCCGGACCAACTAGCGGGGGAAGCTACGAGCAGTACTTC. Encoded protein: CASSPGPTSGGSYEQYF.